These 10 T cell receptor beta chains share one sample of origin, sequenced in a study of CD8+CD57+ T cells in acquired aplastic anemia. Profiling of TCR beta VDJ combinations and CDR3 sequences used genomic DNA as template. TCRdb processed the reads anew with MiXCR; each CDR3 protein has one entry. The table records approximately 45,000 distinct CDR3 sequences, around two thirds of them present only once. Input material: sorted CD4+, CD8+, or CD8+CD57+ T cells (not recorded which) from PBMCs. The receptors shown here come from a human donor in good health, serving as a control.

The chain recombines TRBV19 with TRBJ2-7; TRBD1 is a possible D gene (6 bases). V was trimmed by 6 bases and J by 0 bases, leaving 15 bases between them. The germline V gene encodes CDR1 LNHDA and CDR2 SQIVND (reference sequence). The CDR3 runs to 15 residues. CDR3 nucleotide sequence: TGTGCCAGTAGGCTCAGGACGGACAGCTCCTACGAGCAGTACTTC. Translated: CASRLRTDSSYEQYF.

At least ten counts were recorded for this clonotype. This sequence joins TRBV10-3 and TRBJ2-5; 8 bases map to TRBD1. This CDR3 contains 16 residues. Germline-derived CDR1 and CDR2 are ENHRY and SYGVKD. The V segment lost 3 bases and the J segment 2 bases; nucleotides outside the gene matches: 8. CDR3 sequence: CAISDPRGQAQETQYF. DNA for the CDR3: TGTGCCATCAGTGACCCAAGGGGACAGGCTCAAGAGACCCAGTACTTC.

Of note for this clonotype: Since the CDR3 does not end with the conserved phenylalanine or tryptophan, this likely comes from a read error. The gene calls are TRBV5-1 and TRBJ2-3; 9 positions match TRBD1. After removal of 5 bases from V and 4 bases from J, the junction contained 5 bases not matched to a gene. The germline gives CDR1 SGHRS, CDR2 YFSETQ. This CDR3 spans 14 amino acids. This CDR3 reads CASSPGTGSDTQYL. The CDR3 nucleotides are TGCGCCAGCAGTCCCGGGACAGGGTCAGATACGCAGTATCTT.

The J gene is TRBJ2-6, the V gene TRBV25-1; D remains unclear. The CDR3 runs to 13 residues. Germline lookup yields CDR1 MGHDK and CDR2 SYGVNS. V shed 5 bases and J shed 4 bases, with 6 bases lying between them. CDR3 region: CASSRPGANVLTF. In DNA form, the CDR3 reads TGTGCCAGCAGTCGGCCCGGGGCCAACGTCCTGACTTTC.

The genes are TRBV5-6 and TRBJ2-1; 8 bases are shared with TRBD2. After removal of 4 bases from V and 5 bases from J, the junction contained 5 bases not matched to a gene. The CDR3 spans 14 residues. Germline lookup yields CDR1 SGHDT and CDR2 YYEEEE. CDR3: CASSKLAEDNEQFF. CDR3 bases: TGTGCCAGCAGCAAACTAGCGGAGGACAATGAGCAGTTCTTC.

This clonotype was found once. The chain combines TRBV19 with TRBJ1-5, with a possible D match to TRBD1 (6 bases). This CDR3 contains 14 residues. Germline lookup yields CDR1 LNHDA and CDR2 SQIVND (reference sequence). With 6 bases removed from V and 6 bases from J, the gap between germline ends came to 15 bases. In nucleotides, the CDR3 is TGTGCCAGTAGCATGCTACAGGGAGTTCAGCCCCAGCATTTT. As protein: CASSMLQGVQPQHF.

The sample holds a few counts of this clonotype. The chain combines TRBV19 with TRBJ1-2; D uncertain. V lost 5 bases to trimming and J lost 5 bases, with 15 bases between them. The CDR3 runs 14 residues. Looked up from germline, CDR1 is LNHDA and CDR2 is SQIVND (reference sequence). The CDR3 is CASSPEDGGYGYTF. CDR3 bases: TGTGCCAGTAGTCCCGAGGATGGAGGGTATGGCTACACCTTC.

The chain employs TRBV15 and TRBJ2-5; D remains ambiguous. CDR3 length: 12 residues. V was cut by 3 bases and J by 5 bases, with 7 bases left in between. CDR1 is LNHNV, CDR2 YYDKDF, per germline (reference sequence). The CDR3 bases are TGTGCCACCAGCAGGCCGCGGGAGACCCAGTACTTC. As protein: CATSRPRETQYF.

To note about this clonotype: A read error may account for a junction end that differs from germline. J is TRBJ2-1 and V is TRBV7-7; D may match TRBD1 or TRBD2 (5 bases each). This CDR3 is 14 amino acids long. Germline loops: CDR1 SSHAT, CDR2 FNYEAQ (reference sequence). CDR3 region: CASSLTVGHNEQFF. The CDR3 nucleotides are TGTGCTAGCAGCTTAACAGTGGGACACAATGAGCAGTTCTTC. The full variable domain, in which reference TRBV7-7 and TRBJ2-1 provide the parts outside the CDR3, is GAGVSQSPRYKVTKRGQDVTLRCDPISSHATLYWYQQALGQGPEFLTYFNYEAQPDKSGLPSDRFSAERPEGSISTLTIQRTEQRDSAMYRCASSLTVGHNEQFFGPGTRLTVL.

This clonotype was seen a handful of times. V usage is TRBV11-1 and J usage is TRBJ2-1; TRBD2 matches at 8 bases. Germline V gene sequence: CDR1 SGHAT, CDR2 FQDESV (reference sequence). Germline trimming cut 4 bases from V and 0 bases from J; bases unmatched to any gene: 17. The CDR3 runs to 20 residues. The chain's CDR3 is CASSWWGWREVRSSYNEQFF. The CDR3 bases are TGTGCCAGCAGCTGGTGGGGTTGGCGGGAGGTAAGGAGCTCCTACAATGAGCAGTTCTTC.